A selection of T cell receptor beta chains follows, all from one sample in a study of blood T cell repertoires in COVID-19. Measured with immunoSEQ multiplex PCR; TCRdb has only the in-frame clones, and not every one. The sample consists of some 31,000 clones, over 90% of them appearing once. Specimen: peripheral blood. The receptors shown here come from a human donor in a cohort sampled during active COVID-19. The CDR3 runs from the conserved cysteine through the conserved F or W. D genes are given only for firm matches. Clone sizes are given selectively: once, few, many, or a class where the clone is expanded.

v_gene: TRBV6-6; abundance: NA; j_gene: TRBJ2-4; d_gene: NA; CDR3aa: CASSYGDTKNIQYF; CDR3nt: TGTGCCAGCAGTTACGGGGACACAAAAAACATTCAGTACTTC
v_gene: TRBV9; abundance: NA; j_gene: TRBJ2-3; d_gene: TRBD1; CDR3aa: CASSTRQGSTDTQYF; CDR3nt: TGTGCCAGCAGCACACGACAGGGGAGCACAGATACGCAGTATTTT
v_gene: TRBV29-1; abundance: NA; j_gene: TRBJ2-5; d_gene: TRBD1; CDR3aa: CSVETGVKETQYF; CDR3nt: TGCAGCGTGGAAACAGGGGTTAAAGAGACCCAGTACTTC
v_gene: TRBV30; abundance: NA; j_gene: TRBJ2-3; d_gene: NA; CDR3aa: CAWSRVTDTQYF; CDR3nt: TGTGCCTGGAGCAGGGTCACAGATACGCAGTATTTT
v_gene: TRBV3-1/TRBV3-2; abundance: NA; j_gene: TRBJ2-1; d_gene: TRBD2; CDR3aa: CASNQRGINEQFF; CDR3nt: TGTGCCAGCAATCAGCGGGGTATCAATGAGCAGTTCTTC
v_gene: TRBV5-1; abundance: NA; j_gene: TRBJ2-1; d_gene: TRBD2; CDR3aa: CASGFVGLAGGKADEQFF; CDR3nt: TGCGCCAGCGGTTTCGTTGGGCTAGCGGGAGGTAAGGCCGATGAGCAGTTCTTC
v_gene: TRBV5-1; abundance: NA; j_gene: TRBJ1-1; d_gene: NA; CDR3aa: CASSVVMDTEAFF; CDR3nt: TGCGCCAGCTCGGTCGTAATGGACACTGAAGCTTTCTTT
v_gene: TRBV14; abundance: NA; j_gene: TRBJ2-5; d_gene: NA; CDR3aa: CASSQGPGAVLLETQYF; CDR3nt: TGTGCCAGCAGCCAAGGGCCAGGCGCAGTATTGTTGGAGACCCAGTACTTC
v_gene: TRBV2; abundance: NA; j_gene: TRBJ1-4; d_gene: TRBD1; CDR3aa: CASSEQGGDEKLFF; CDR3nt: TGTGCCAGCAGTGAACAGGGGGGTGATGAAAAACTGTTTTTT
v_gene: TRBV5-1; abundance: NA; j_gene: TRBJ1-3; d_gene: TRBD1; CDR3aa: CASSLQGDTGNTIYF; CDR3nt: TGCGCCAGCAGCTTGCAGGGGGATACTGGAAACACCATATATTTT
v_gene: TRBV27; abundance: NA; j_gene: TRBJ2-3; d_gene: NA; CDR3aa: CASISLGTDTQYF; CDR3nt: TGTGCCAGCATTAGTCTTGGCACAGATACGCAGTATTTT
v_gene: TRBV5-4; abundance: NA; j_gene: TRBJ2-7; d_gene: TRBD2; CDR3aa: CASSPGLAFEQYF; CDR3nt: TGTGCCAGCAGCCCGGGACTAGCTTTCGAGCAGTACTTC
v_gene: TRBV29-1; abundance: NA; j_gene: TRBJ2-5; d_gene: TRBD2; CDR3aa: CSVEGLGGETQYF; CDR3nt: TGCAGCGTTGAGGGTTTGGGGGGGGAGACCCAGTACTTC
v_gene: TRBV6-2/TRBV6-3; abundance: NA; j_gene: TRBJ2-7; d_gene: TRBD2; CDR3aa: CASSYSFAGGPGDEQYF; CDR3nt: TGTGCCAGCAGTTACTCCTTCGCGGGAGGGCCGGGGGACGAGCAGTACTTC
v_gene: TRBV11-2; abundance: NA; j_gene: TRBJ2-4; d_gene: NA; CDR3aa: CASARVAKNIQYF; CDR3nt: TGTGCCAGCGCACGGGTAGCCAAAAACATTCAGTACTTC
v_gene: TRBV9; abundance: NA; j_gene: TRBJ1-3; d_gene: TRBD1; CDR3aa: CASSLETGRAGNTIYF; CDR3nt: TGTGCCAGCAGCTTAGAGACAGGGCGGGCTGGAAACACCATATATTTT
v_gene: TRBV7-3; abundance: NA; j_gene: TRBJ2-2; d_gene: NA; CDR3aa: CASSSAGLGGELFF; CDR3nt: TGTGCCAGCAGCTCTGCGGGATTGGGCGGGGAGCTGTTTTTT
v_gene: TRBV24-1; abundance: NA; j_gene: TRBJ2-1; d_gene: TRBD2; CDR3aa: CATSDYAGGRNEQFF; CDR3nt: TGTGCCACCAGTGATTATGCGGGGGGGCGGAATGAGCAGTTCTTC
v_gene: TRBV11-2; abundance: NA; j_gene: TRBJ2-1; d_gene: TRBD2; CDR3aa: CASSRTSGGANEQFF; CDR3nt: TGTGCCAGCAGCCGGACTAGCGGGGGGGCAAATGAGCAGTTCTTC
v_gene: TRBV30; abundance: NA; j_gene: TRBJ1-2; d_gene: TRBD1; CDR3aa: CAWSVRWMPGTGGLHDGYTF; CDR3nt: TGTGCCTGGAGTGTACGGTGGATGCCCGGGACAGGGGGACTCCATGACGGCTACACCTTC
v_gene: TRBV5-1; abundance: NA; j_gene: TRBJ2-6; d_gene: NA; CDR3aa: CASSLGGTGANVLTF; CDR3nt: TGCGCCAGCAGCTTGGGAGGGACTGGGGCCAACGTCCTGACTTTC
v_gene: TRBV2; abundance: NA; j_gene: TRBJ2-3; d_gene: TRBD1; CDR3aa: CASSRDSRPDTQYF; CDR3nt: TGTGCCAGCAGTCGGGACAGTCGGCCAGATACGCAGTATTTT
v_gene: TRBV6-6; abundance: once; j_gene: TRBJ1-5; d_gene: TRBD1; CDR3aa: CASKATGANQPQHF; CDR3nt: TGTGCCAGCAAAGCCACAGGGGCCAATCAGCCCCAGCATTTT
v_gene: TRBV6-5; abundance: NA; j_gene: TRBJ2-1; d_gene: TRBD2; CDR3aa: CASIGTSGIHEQFF; CDR3nt: TGTGCCAGTATTGGGACTAGCGGTATTCATGAGCAGTTCTTC
v_gene: TRBV11-1; abundance: NA; j_gene: TRBJ2-1; d_gene: NA; CDR3aa: CASSPLRGPSYNEQFF; CDR3nt: TGTGCCAGCAGCCCCCTTAGGGGCCCGTCCTACAATGAGCAGTTCTTC
v_gene: TRBV5-1; abundance: NA; j_gene: TRBJ1-3; d_gene: TRBD1; CDR3aa: CASSREGAWEGNTIYF; CDR3nt: TGCGCCAGCAGCCGGGAGGGGGCATGGGAAGGAAACACCATATATTTT
v_gene: TRBV6-5; abundance: NA; j_gene: TRBJ1-2; d_gene: TRBD1; CDR3aa: CASSWDRAAGYGYTF; CDR3nt: TGTGCCAGCAGTTGGGACAGGGCCGCGGGCTATGGCTACACCTTC
v_gene: TRBV10-3; abundance: NA; j_gene: TRBJ1-6; d_gene: NA; CDR3aa: CAISVSGVEYNSPLHF; CDR3nt: TGTGCCATCAGTGTTTCAGGGGTTGAATATAATTCACCCCTCCACTTT
v_gene: TRBV15; abundance: NA; j_gene: TRBJ2-7; d_gene: NA; CDR3aa: CATSRERPSGLGQYF; CDR3nt: TGTGCCACCAGCAGAGAACGGCCATCCGGACTGGGGCAGTACTTC
v_gene: TRBV5-6; abundance: NA; j_gene: TRBJ1-4; d_gene: NA; CDR3aa: CASSSPQGAVEKLFF; CDR3nt: TGTGCCAGCAGCTCCCCACAGGGCGCGGTAGAAAAACTGTTTTTT
v_gene: TRBV19; abundance: NA; j_gene: TRBJ2-7; d_gene: NA; CDR3aa: CASKSAVQTYEQYF; CDR3nt: TGTGCCAGTAAAAGTGCAGTACAAACCTACGAGCAGTACTTC
v_gene: TRBV19; abundance: once; j_gene: TRBJ1-2; d_gene: TRBD1; CDR3aa: CASKTGDGYTF; CDR3nt: TGTGCCAGTAAAACAGGGGATGGCTACACCTTC
v_gene: TRBV5-1; abundance: NA; j_gene: TRBJ2-5; d_gene: NA; CDR3aa: CASSAQTIQETQYF; CDR3nt: TGCGCCAGCAGCGCACAGACCATCCAAGAGACCCAGTACTTC
v_gene: TRBV5-5; abundance: once; j_gene: TRBJ2-7; d_gene: TRBD1; CDR3aa: CASSPGQVYEQYF; CDR3nt: TGTGCCAGCAGTCCGGGACAGGTCTACGAGCAGTACTTC
v_gene: TRBV5-8; abundance: NA; j_gene: TRBJ1-5; d_gene: NA; CDR3aa: CASSGDTRFQHF; CDR3nt: TGTGCCAGCAGCGGGGACACCCGCTTCCAGCATTTT
v_gene: TRBV30; abundance: NA; j_gene: TRBJ1-2; d_gene: NA; CDR3aa: CAWSTDPNYGYTF; CDR3nt: TGTGCCTGGAGTACAGACCCTAACTATGGCTACACCTTC
v_gene: TRBV7-3; abundance: NA; j_gene: TRBJ1-2; d_gene: TRBD1; CDR3aa: CASSLTPGTGRGGGYTF; CDR3nt: TGTGCCAGCAGCTTAACTCCTGGGACAGGGCGGGGTGGTGGCTACACCTTC
v_gene: TRBV6-5; abundance: NA; j_gene: TRBJ1-2; d_gene: TRBD1; CDR3aa: CASSERTGGVYGYTF; CDR3nt: TGTGCCAGCTCCGAAAGGACAGGGGGCGTCTATGGCTACACCTTC
v_gene: TRBV9; abundance: NA; j_gene: TRBJ2-3; d_gene: NA; CDR3aa: CASSGTGHHTDTQYF; CDR3nt: TGTGCCAGCAGCGGGACGGGACACCACACAGATACGCAGTATTTT
v_gene: TRBV11-2; abundance: NA; j_gene: TRBJ1-2; d_gene: TRBD1; CDR3aa: CASSRQGDYGYTF; CDR3nt: TGTGCCAGCAGCCGACAGGGAGACTATGGCTACACCTTC